These T cell receptor beta chains were read from a single sample in a study of T cells in Graves' hyperthyroidism and ophthalmopathy. TCRdb recomputed calls from the multiplex PCR reads with MiXCR, one row per CDR3 protein. Of over 700,000 distinct CDR3 sequences listed, 35% were seen once; the top ten hold roughly 30%. Sequenced: blood. These TCRs come from a woman in her thirties or forties with Graves' hyperthyroidism. The CDR3 runs from the conserved cysteine through the conserved F or W. A D gene is named only where the DNA matches it firmly. For some rows the clone size is stated as once, few or many, or as a class when expanded; others skip it.

V	J	length	D	size	DNA	CDR3
TRBV10-3	TRBJ2-2	12	.	.	TGTGCCAGCAGTTCCGCGGAGCGGGAGCTGTTTTTT	CASSSAERELFF
TRBV10-3	TRBJ2-7	15	TRBD2	.	TGTGCCATCAGTGAGGGACTAGCGGGAGAATACGAGCAGTACTTC	CAISEGLAGEYEQYF
TRBV7-2	TRBJ1-1	13	.	.	TGTGCCAGCAGTCATAAACCGAACACTGAAGCTTTCTTT	CASSHKPNTEAFF
TRBV10-3	TRBJ2-5	15	.	many	TGTGCCATCAGTGAGTCTGGTACAGGCCAAGAGACCCAGTACTTC	CAISESGTGQETQYF
TRBV24-1	TRBJ1-2	12	.	few	TGTGCCACCAGTGATAACCAGAATGGCTACACCTTC	CATSDNQNGYTF
TRBV12-3/TRBV12-4	TRBJ2-5	12	.	many	TGTGCCAGCATGGGTTACCGCCAGACCCAGTACTTC	CASMGYRQTQYF
TRBV6-5	TRBJ2-2	16	.	.	TGTGCCAGCAGCTACCTGGGACATTTGAACACCGGGGAGCTGTTTTTT	CASSYLGHLNTGELFF
TRBV15	TRBJ1-6	14	TRBD1	few	TGTGCCACCAGCAGAGATAGGGGGCGCTCACCCCTCCACTTT	CATSRDRGRSPLHF
TRBV12-3/TRBV12-4	TRBJ1-2	13	TRBD1	many	TGTGCCAGCAGTTTAAGTACAGGGGGAGGCTACACCTTC	CASSLSTGGGYTF
TRBV6-5	TRBJ2-5	14	.	few	TGTGCCAGCATCGGGCCCTGGCGCGGGGAGACCCAGTACTTC	CASIGPWRGETQYF
TRBV7-9	TRBJ2-7	14	.	many	TGTGCCAGCAGCTTAAAGCGGAACTCCTACGAGCAGTACTTC	CASSLKRNSYEQYF
TRBV12-3/TRBV12-4	TRBJ1-1	12	.	many	TGTGCCAGCAGTTTCTGGGGAACTGAAGCTTTCTTT	CASSFWGTEAFF
TRBV27	TRBJ2-7	16	TRBD2	.	TGTGCCAGCAGTCATACCGGGACTAGCGGGACCTACGAGCAGTACTTC	CASSHTGTSGTYEQYF
TRBV19	TRBJ1-6	15	.	many	TGTGCCAGTGCAAACCTGGGACGTCTAAATTCACCCCTCCACTTT	CASANLGRLNSPLHF
TRBV7-2	TRBJ1-1	14	.	many	TGTGCCAGCAGCCTGACAGTGACCCACACTGAAGCTTTCTTT	CASSLTVTHTEAFF
TRBV6-5	TRBJ2-2	16	.	few	TGTGCCAGCAGTTACCGGCACAACTCGAACACCGGGGAGCTGTTTTTT	CASSYRHNSNTGELFF
TRBV7-9	TRBJ1-3	14	.	many	TGTGCCAGCAGCTTCCCGGGCTCTGGAAACACCATATATTTT	CASSFPGSGNTIYF
TRBV28	TRBJ1-1	12	.	.	TGTGCCAGCAGTTTATTCGCCGTTGAAGCTTTCTTT	CASSLFAVEAFF
TRBV6-5	TRBJ1-5	15	.	.	TGTGCCAGCAGTTACCCGTCCAGGTACCTTCAGCCCCAGCATTTT	CASSYPSRYLQPQHF
TRBV20-1	TRBJ1-1	15	.	.	TGCAGTGCTAGAGATCCGGGGGATTCGAACACTGAAGCTTTCTTT	CSARDPGDSNTEAFF
TRBV20-1	TRBJ2-3	14	.	.	TGCAGTGCTCCAGCGCACCCCACCACAGATACGCAGTATTTT	CSAPAHPTTDTQYF
TRBV20-1	TRBJ2-2	13	.	many	TGCAGTGTAGAGGAAGTTAGTGTCGGGGAGCTGTTTTTT	CSVEEVSVGELFF
TRBV13	TRBJ1-4	14	TRBD1	.	TGTGCCAGCTCACCCCCGGGACAGGGGGAAAAACTGTTTTTT	CASSPPGQGEKLFF
TRBV7-2	TRBJ1-6	16	.	many	TGTGCCAGCAGCTTAGTCGCACAGGTGAAGTATTCACCCCTCCACTTT	CASSLVAQVKYSPLHF
TRBV29-1	TRBJ2-5	12	.	few	TGCAGCGTCCCCCCGTTGGGAGAGACCCAGTACTTC	CSVPPLGETQYF
TRBV3-1	TRBJ1-6	12	.	few	TGTGCCAGCAGCCGACAGAATCTACCCCTCCACTTT	CASSRQNLPLHF
TRBV14	TRBJ2-7	14	.	few	TGTGCCAGCAGCCAAGGTGACTACTCCTACGAGCAGTACTTC	CASSQGDYSYEQYF
TRBV19	TRBJ1-3	14	.	many	TGTGCCAGTAGTATGAATACAGGTGGAAACACCATATATTTT	CASSMNTGGNTIYF
TRBV7-8	TRBJ2-2	16	.	few	TGTGCCAGCAGCTACCCTCCGGGGGACAACACCGGGGAGCTGTTTTTT	CASSYPPGDNTGELFF
TRBV7-9	TRBJ1-5	14	.	many	TGTGCCAGCAGCTCCCTGAGCAGCAATCAGCCCCAGCATTTT	CASSSLSSNQPQHF
TRBV29-1	TRBJ2-7	15	TRBD1	.	TGCAGCGTTGAAGAACGGGACAGGGTGGCGGGCGAGCAGTACTTC	CSVEERDRVAGEQYF
TRBV9	TRBJ2-2	16	.	many	TGTGCCAGCAGCGTTCGAGGGATCATGGGCACCGGGGAGCTGTTTTTT	CASSVRGIMGTGELFF
TRBV14	TRBJ1-1	15	.	.	TGTGCCAGCAGCCAAGGTGGGCTTTCGAACACTGAAGCTTTCTTT	CASSQGGLSNTEAFF
TRBV29-1	TRBJ2-2	13	.	.	TGCAGCGTCCTGGCCCGGACCACCGGGGAGCTGTTTTTT	CSVLARTTGELFF
TRBV11-2	TRBJ2-5	15	TRBD1	.	TGTGCCAGTCACACCGGGACAGGGCGGCGAGAGACCCAGTACTTC	CASHTGTGRRETQYF
TRBV4-3	TRBJ1-2	13	.	few	TGCGCCAGCAGCCAAGATATGAGTTGGGGCTACACCTTC	CASSQDMSWGYTF
TRBV6-1	TRBJ2-2	15	.	.	TGTGCCAGCTCACTCGGACAGCTGGTCGCCGGGGAGCTGTTTTTT	CASSLGQLVAGELFF
TRBV2	TRBJ2-2	15	TRBD2	many	TGTGCCAGCAGTGCTAGCGGGAGGGTCACCGGGGAGCTGTTTTTT	CASSASGRVTGELFF
TRBV6-6	TRBJ1-2	14	.	few	TGTGCCAGCAGTTACTCGAGCAGGGGTGATGGCTACACCTTC	CASSYSSRGDGYTF
TRBV6-1	TRBJ2-2	17	TRBD2	.	TGTGCCAGCAGTCCTTTGGGGCGGGAGGGCCACACCGGGGAGCTGTTTTTT	CASSPLGREGHTGELFF
TRBV7-8	TRBJ1-1	15	.	.	TGTGCCAGCAGCCTCGCTCGAGGGGGGCACACTGAAGCTTTCTTT	CASSLARGGHTEAFF